The 8 T cell receptor beta chains presented below share a single source sample, sequenced in a study of shared clonotypes between healthy human individuals. The repertoire was sequenced with immunoSEQ multiplex PCR; TCRdb's copy has only in-frame clones and lacks some. The table lists about 980,000 clones, 76% of them singletons, with nearly 1.5% in the top ten. Sequencing input: memory CD4+ T cells sorted from blood. As to subset: CD45RA-negative fraction. Source of these receptors: a man aged 18-30 years in good health.

J is TRBJ1-1 and V is TRBV9; D gene ambiguous. Trimming shortened V by 0 bases and J by 0 bases, and 15 bases separated the two germline ends. This CDR3 is built from 17 residues. Per the germline V gene, CDR1 is SGDLS and CDR2 is YYNGEE. The CDR3 sequence: CASSVEALHSMNTEAFF. DNA for the CDR3: TGTGCCAGCAGCGTAGAAGCCCTACACTCGATGAACACTGAAGCTTTCTTT.

The V gene is TRBV29-1, the J gene TRBJ2-3, with D perhaps matching TRBD2 (5 bases). CDR1 is SQVTM and CDR2 is ANQGSEA in the germline V gene. V lost 7 bases and J lost 5, with 10 bases in between. The CDR3 has 11 residues. The CDR3 spells CSAHEGDTQYF. The DNA of the CDR3 is TGCAGCGCTCACGAGGGAGATACGCAGTATTTT.

The J gene is TRBJ2-5, the V gene TRBV11-1; D not certain. The CDR3 consists of 15 residues. Germline V lookup: CDR1 SGHAT, CDR2 FQDESV (reference sequence). V lost 5 bases and J lost 2, with 15 bases in between. CDR3 bases: TGTGCCAGCAGCCCATCGACCGGGCCTCAAGAGACCCAGTACTTC. It encodes CASSPSTGPQETQYF.

The count of this clone is one. The chain uses TRBV19 and TRBJ1-4; D is ambiguous. CDR3 size: 14 residues. V dropped 3 bases and J dropped 4 bases, with 9 bases sitting between them. The V gene's germline CDR1 is LNHDA and CDR2 SQIVND (reference sequence). DNA of the CDR3: TGTGCCAGTAGTATGCAACAGCGTAATGAAAAACTGTTTTTT. As protein: CASSMQQRNEKLFF. The full variable domain, its missing parts supplied by reference TRBV19 and TRBJ1-4, is DGGITQSPKYLFRKEGQNVTLSCEQNLNHDAMYWYRQDPGQGLRLIYYSQIVNDFQKGDIAEGYSVSREKKESFPLTVTSAQKNPTAFYLCASSMQQRNEKLFFGSGTQLSVL.

This clone was counted only a few times. The chain's CDR3 is CASSWGPSNQPQHF. CDR3 nucleotide sequence: TGCGCCAGCAGCTGGGGACCCTCCAATCAGCCCCAGCATTTT. The chain combines TRBV5-1 with TRBJ1-5; possible D gene TRBD1, 5 bases. Germline-derived CDR1 and CDR2 are SGHRS and YFSETQ. V lost 3 bases to trimming and J lost 3 bases, with 10 bases between them. The CDR3 loop spans 14 amino acids.

The V gene is TRBV29-1, the J gene TRBJ2-7; D remains unclear. Germline-derived CDR1 and CDR2 are SQVTM and ANQGSEA. The CDR3 runs to 12 residues. The ends were cut back, 4 bases at V and 1 base at J, with 8 bases in the middle. CDR3 nucleotide sequence: TGCAGCGTTGGTGAACAGTCCTACGAGCAGTACTTC. It yields the protein CSVGEQSYEQYF.

This clone was counted a few times. This sample also contains other DNA sequences that code for the same CDR3. J is TRBJ2-7 and V is TRBV25-1, with D maybe TRBD1 (5 bases). The CDR3 runs to 12 residues. V shed 2 bases and J shed 4 bases, with 6 bases lying between them. Germline CDR1 is MGHDK and CDR2 is SYGVNS. CDR3 loop: CASSEQGYEQYF. The CDR3 DNA is TGTGCCAGCAGTGAACAGGGATACGAGCAGTACTTC.

This clone has just a few counts. This chain joins TRBV5-4 and TRBJ2-7; D not certain. Germline CDR1 and CDR2: SGHNT and YYREEE (reference sequence). Trimming stripped 2 bases from V and 5 bases from J, with 8 bases between. There are 12 residues in the CDR3. This CDR3 is CASSFTSHEQYF. The DNA of the CDR3 is TGTGCCAGCAGCTTCACCAGCCACGAGCAGTACTTC.